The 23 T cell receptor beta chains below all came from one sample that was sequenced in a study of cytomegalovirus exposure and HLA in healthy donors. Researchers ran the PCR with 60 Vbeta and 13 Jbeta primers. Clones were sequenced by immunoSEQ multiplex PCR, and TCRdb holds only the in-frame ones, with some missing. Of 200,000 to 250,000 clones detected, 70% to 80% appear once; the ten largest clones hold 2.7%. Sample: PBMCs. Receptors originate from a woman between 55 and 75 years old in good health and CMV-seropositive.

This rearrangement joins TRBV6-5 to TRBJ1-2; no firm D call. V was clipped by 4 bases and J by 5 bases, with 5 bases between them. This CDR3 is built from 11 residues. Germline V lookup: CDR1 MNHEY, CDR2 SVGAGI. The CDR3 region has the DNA TGTGCCAGCAGTTCGGTGTATGGCTACACCTTC. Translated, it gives CASSSVYGYTF.

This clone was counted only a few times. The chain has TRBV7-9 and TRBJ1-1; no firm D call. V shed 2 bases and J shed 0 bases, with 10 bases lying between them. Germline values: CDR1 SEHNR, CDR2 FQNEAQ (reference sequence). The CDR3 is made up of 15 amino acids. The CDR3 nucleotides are TGTGCCAGCAGCTTATGGAGCAATCTGAACACTGAAGCTTTCTTT. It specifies CASSLWSNLNTEAFF.

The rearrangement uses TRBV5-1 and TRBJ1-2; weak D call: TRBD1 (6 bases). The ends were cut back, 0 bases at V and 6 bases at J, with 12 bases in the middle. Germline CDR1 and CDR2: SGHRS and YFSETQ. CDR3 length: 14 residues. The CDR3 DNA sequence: TGCGCCAGCAGCTTGGGTCAGGGGCAGAATGGCTACACCTTC. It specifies CASSLGQGQNGYTF.

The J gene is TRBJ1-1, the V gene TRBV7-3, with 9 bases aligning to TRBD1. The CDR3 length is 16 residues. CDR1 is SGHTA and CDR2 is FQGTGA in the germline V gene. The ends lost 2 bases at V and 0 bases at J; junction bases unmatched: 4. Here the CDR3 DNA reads TGTGCCAGCAGCTTATCCGGGACAGGGATGAACACTGAAGCTTTCTTT. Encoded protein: CASSLSGTGMNTEAFF.

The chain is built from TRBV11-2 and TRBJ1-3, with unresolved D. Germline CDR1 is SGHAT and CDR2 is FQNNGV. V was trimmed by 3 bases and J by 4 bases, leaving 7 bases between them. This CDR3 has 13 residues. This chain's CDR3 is CASSLVQGNTIYF. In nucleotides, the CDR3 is TGTGCCAGCAGCTTGGTTCAGGGAAACACCATATATTTT.

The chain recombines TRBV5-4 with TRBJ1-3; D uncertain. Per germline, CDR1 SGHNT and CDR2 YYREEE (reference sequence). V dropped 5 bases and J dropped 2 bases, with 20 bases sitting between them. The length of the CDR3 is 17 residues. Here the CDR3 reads CASSSIEGGSAGNTIYF. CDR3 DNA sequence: TGTGCCAGCAGTTCAATCGAGGGTGGCTCGGCTGGAAACACCATATATTTT.

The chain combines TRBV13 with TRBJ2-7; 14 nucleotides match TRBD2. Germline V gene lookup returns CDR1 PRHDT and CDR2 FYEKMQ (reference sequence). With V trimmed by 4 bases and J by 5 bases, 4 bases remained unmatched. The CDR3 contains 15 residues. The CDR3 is CASSWGLAGDNEQYF. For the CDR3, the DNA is TGTGCCAGCAGCTGGGGACTAGCGGGAGACAACGAGCAGTACTTC.

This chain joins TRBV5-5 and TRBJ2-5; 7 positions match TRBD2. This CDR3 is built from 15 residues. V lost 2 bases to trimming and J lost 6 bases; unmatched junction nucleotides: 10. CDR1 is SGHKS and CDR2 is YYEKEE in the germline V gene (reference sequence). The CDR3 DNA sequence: TGTGCCAGCAGCTTTACTTTAGGGCGGGAGCAGACCCAGTACTTC. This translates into CASSFTLGREQTQYF.

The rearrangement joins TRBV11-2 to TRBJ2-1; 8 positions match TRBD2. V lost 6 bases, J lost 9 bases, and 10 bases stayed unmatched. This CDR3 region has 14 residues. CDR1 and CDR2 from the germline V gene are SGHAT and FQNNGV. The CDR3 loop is CASSQEAGVREQFF. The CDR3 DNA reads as TGTGCCAGCAGTCAAGAAGCGGGAGTTCGTGAGCAGTTCTTC.

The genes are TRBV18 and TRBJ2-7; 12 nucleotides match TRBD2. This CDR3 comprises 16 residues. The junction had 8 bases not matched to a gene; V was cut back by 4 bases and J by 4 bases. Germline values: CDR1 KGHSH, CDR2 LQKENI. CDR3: CASSRSSTSGSYEQYF. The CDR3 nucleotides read TGTGCCAGCTCACGTAGCTCGACTAGCGGGAGTTACGAGCAGTACTTC.

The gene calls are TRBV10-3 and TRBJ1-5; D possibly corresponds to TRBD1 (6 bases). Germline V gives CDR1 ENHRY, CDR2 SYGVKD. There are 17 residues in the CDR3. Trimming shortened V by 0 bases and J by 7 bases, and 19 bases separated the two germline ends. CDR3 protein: CAISESAQGLLGQPQHF. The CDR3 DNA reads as TGTGCCATCAGTGAGTCCGCACAGGGTTTATTAGGACAGCCCCAGCATTTT.

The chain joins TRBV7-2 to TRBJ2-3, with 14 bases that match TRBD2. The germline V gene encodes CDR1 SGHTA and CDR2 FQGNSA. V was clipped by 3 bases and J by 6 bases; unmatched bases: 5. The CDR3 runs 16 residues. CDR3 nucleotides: TGTGCCAGCAGCTTCGGGACTAGCGGGGGTAGGGATACGCAGTATTTT. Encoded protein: CASSFGTSGGRDTQYF.

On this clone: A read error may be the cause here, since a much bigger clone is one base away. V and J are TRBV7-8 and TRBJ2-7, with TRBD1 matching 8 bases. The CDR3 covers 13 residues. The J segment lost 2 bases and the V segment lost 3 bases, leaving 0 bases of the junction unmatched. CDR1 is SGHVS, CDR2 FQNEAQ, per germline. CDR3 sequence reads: CASSLDRAYEQYF. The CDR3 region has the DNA TGTGCCAGCAGCTTGGACAGGGCCTACGAGCAGTACTTC.

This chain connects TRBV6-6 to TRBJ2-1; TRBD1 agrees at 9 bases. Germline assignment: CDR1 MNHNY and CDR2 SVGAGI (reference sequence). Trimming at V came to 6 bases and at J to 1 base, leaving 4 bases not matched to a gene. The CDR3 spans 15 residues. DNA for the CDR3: TGTGCCAGCAGGACAGGGGGAGAGTCCTACAATGAGCAGTTCTTC. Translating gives CASRTGGESYNEQFF.

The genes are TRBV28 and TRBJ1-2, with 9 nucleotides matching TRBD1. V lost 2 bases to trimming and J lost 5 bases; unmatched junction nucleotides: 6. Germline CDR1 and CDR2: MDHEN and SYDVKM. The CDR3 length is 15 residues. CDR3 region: CASSLPLTGGYGYTF. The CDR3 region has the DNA TGTGCCAGCAGTTTACCCCTGACAGGGGGGTATGGCTACACCTTC.

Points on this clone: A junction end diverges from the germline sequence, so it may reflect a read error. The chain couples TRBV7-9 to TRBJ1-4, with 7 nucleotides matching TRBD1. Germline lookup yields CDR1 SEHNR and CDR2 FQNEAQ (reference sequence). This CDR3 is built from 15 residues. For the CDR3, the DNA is TGTTCCAGCAGCTCACAGGGGTCGGCTAATGAAAAACTGTTTTTT. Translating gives CSSSSQGSANEKLFF.

DNA of the CDR3: TGTGCCAGCAGCCAGACAGGGGTCGAGCAGTACTTC. Amino acid sequence: CASSQTGVEQYF. This sequence joins TRBV7-9 and TRBJ2-7, with 8 positions matching TRBD1. The V segment lost 5 bases and the J segment 6 bases; nucleotides outside the gene matches: 3. The germline gives CDR1 SEHNR, CDR2 FQNEAQ (reference sequence). The CDR3 contains 12 residues.

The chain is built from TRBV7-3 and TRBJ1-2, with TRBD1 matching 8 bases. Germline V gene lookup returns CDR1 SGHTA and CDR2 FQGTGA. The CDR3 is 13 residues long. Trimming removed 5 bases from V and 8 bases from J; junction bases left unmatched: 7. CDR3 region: CASSPDRGGGYTF. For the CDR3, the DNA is TGTGCCAGCAGCCCCGACAGGGGAGGAGGCTACACCTTC.

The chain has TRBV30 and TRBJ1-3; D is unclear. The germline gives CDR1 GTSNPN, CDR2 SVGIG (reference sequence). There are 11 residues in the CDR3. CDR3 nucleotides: TGTGTGGCAGACTCTGGAAACACCATATATTTT. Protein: CVADSGNTIYF.

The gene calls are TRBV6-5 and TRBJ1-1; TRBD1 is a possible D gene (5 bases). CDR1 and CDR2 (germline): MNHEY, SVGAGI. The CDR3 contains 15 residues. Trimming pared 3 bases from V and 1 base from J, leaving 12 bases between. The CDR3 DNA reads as TGTGCCAGCAGTTATGGGGCGGTCACGAACACTGAAGCTTTCTTT. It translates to CASSYGAVTNTEAFF.

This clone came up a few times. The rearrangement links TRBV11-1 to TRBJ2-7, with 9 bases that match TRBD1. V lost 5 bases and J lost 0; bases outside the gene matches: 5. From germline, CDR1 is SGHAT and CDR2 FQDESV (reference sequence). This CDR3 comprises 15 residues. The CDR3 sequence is CASSGRDRVSYEQYF. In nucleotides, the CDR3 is TGTGCCAGCAGCGGCCGGGACAGGGTCTCCTACGAGCAGTACTTC.

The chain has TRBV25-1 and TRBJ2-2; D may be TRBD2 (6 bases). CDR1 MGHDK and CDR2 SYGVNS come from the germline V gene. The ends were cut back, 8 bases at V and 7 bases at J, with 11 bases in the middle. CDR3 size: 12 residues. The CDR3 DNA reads TGTGCCAGCCACCGGGGAGGCGGGGAGCTGTTTTTT. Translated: CASHRGGGELFF.

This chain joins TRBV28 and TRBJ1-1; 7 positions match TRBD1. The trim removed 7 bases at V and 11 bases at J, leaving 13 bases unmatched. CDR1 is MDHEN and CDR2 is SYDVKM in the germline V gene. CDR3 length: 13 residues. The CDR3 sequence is CASNRHRGAGAFF. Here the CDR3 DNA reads TGTGCCAGCAACCGCCACAGGGGCGCGGGGGCTTTCTTT.